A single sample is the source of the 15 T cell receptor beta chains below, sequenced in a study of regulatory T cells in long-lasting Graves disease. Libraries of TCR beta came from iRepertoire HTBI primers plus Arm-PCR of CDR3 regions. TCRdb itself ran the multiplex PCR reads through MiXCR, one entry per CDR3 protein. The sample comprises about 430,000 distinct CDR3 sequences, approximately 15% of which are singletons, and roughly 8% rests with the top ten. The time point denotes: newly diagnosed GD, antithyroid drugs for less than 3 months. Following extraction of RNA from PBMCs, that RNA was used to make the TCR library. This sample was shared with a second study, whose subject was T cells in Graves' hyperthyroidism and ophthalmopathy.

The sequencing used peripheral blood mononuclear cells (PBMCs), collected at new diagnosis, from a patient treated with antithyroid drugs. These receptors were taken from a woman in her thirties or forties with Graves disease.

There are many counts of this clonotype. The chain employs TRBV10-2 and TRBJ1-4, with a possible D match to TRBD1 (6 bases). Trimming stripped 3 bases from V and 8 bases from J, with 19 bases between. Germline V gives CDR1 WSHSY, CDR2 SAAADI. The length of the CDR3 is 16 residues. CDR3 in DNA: TGCGCCAGCAGTGATGCAGGAGGCAGGGGTGACGAAAAACTGTTTTTT. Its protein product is CASSDAGGRGDEKLFF.

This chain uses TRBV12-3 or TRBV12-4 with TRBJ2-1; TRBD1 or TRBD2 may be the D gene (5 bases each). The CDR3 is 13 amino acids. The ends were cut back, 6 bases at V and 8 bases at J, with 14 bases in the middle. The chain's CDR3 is CASSPRGSDEQFF. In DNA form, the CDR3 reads TGTGCCAGCAGCCCCCGGGGCAGCGATGAGCAGTTCTTC.

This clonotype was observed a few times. The chain's CDR3 is CASSLNTADSYNEQFF. CDR3 nucleotides: TGTGCCAGCAGCTTAAACACAGCCGACTCCTACAATGAGCAGTTCTTC. J is TRBJ2-1 and V is TRBV11-3; D gene unclear. This CDR3 is built from 16 residues. The V and J ends lost 2 bases and 0 bases respectively, with 11 bases between them. CDR1 is SGHNT, CDR2 YENEEA, per germline.

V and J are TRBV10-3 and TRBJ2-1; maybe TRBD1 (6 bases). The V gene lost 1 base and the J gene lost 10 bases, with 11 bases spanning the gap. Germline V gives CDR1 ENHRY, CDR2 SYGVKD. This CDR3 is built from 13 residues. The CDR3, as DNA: TGTGCCATCAGTGAGTGTACAGGGCGGGAGCAGTTCTTC. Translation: CAISECTGREQFF.

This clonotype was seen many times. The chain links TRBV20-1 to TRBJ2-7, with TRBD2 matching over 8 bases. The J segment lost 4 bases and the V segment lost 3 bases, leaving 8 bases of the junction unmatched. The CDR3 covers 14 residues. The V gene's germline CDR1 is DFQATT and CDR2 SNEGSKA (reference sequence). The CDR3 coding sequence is TGCAGTGCTAGCCGCGCGGGAGGAGTGTACGAGCAGTACTTC. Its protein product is CSASRAGGVYEQYF.

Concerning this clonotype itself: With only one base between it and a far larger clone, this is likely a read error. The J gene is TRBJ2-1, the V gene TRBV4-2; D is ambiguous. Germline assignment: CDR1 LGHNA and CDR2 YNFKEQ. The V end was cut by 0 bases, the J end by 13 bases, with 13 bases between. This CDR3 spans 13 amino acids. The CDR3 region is CASSQEFRGTQFF. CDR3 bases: TGTGCCAGCAGCCAAGAATTCCGCGGCACCCAGTTCTTC.

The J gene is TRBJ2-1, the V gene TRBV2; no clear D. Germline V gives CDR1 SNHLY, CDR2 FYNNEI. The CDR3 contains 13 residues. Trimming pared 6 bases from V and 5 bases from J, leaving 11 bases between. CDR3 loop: CASSPYRNNEQFF. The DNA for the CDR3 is TGTGCCAGCAGCCCCTACCGGAACAATGAGCAGTTCTTC.

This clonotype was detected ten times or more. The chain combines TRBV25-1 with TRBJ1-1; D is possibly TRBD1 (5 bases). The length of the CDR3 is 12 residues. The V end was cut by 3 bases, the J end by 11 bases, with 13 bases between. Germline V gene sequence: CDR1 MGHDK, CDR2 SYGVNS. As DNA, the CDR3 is TGTGCCAGCAGTGACCTGGACAAGCGTGCTTTCTTT. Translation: CASSDLDKRAFF.

The CDR3 here is CASSEGNTRTEAFF. The CDR3 DNA is TGCGCCAGCAGCGAAGGCAATACCAGGACTGAAGCTTTCTTT. V usage is TRBV5-1 and J usage is TRBJ1-1; no firm D call. There are 14 residues in the CDR3. V was clipped by 4 bases and J by 5 bases, with 15 bases between them. Germline CDR1 is SGHRS and CDR2 is YFSETQ.

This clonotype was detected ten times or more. The CDR3 DNA follows: TGTGCCAGCAGCACAGGGCAGGCTGTTCACTATGGCTACACCTTC. It specifies CASSTGQAVHYGYTF. The genes are TRBV7-2 and TRBJ1-2; the D gene is possibly TRBD1 (6 bases). Between the trimmed V and J ends, which lost 5 bases and 3 bases, there was a span of 16 bases. Germline V gives CDR1 SGHTA, CDR2 FQGNSA. The CDR3 has 15 residues. Looking up the rest from reference TRBV7-2 and TRBJ1-2 gives the full variable domain: GAGVSQSPSNKVTEKGKDVELRCDPISGHTALYWYRQSLGQGLEFLIYFQGNSAPDKSGLPSDRFSAERTGGSVSTLTIQRTQQEDSAVYLCASSTGQAVHYGYTFGSGTRLTVV.

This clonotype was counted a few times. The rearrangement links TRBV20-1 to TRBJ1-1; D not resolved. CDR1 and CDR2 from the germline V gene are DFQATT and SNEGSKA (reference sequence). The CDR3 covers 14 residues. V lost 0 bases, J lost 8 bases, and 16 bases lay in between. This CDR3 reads CSARDLSSLGEAFF. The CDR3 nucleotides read TGCAGTGCTAGAGATCTTTCCAGCCTCGGGGAAGCTTTCTTT.

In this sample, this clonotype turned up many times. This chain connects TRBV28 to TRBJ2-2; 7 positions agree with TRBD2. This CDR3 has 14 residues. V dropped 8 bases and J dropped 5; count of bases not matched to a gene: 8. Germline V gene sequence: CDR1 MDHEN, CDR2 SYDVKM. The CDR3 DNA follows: TGTGCCAGCGGGGCGGGAGTAGGTACCGGGGAGCTGTTTTTT. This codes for CASGAGVGTGELFF.

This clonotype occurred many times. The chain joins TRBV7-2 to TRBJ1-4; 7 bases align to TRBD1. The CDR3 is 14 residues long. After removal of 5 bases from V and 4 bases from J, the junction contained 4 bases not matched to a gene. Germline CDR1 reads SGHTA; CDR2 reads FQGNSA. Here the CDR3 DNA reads TGTGCCAGCAGCCGGGGACAGTATAATGAAAAACTGTTTTTT. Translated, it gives CASSRGQYNEKLFF.

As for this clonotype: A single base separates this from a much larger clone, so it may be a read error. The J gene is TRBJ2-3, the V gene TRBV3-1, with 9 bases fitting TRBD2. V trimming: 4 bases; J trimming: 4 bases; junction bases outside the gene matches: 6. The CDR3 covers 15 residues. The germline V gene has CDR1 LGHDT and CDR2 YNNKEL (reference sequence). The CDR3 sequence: CASSPGLASSDTQYF. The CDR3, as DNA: TGTGCCAGCAGCCCGGGACTAGCTAGTTCAGATACGCAGTATTTT.

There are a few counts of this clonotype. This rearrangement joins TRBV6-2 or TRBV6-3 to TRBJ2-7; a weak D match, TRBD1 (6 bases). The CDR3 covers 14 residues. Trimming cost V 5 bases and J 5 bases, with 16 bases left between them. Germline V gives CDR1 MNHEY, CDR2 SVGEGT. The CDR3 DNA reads TGTGCCAGCAGTCCCGAGTACAGGGTAGACGAGCAGTACTTC. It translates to CASSPEYRVDEQYF.